This T cell receptor beta chain was identified during a study of T cell changes during pregnancy in multiple sclerosis. CDR1 and CDR2 from the germline V gene are SQVTM and ANQGSEA. This CDR3 spans 15 amino acids. Deletions cut 2 bases from V and 0 bases from J, with 12 bases between. Generated by immunoSEQ multiplex PCR, the TCRdb table keeps only in-frame clones and is missing some. The sample has roughly 77,000 clones, roughly 90% seen once; the top ten hold about 2%. This chain connects TRBV29-1 to TRBJ2-3; tentative D call: TRBD1 (5 bases). This receptor was obtained from a female donor with multiple sclerosis, enrolled in a pregnancy study. Sequencing was performed on peripheral blood, taken in the second trimester of pregnancy. CDR3 sequence: CSVELVGHSTDTQYF. CDR3 in DNA: TGCAGCGTTGAACTGGTAGGACACAGCACAGATACGCAGTATTTT.